The subject of this entry is one T cell receptor beta chain. Its antigen remains unidentified. Qualities for individual bases were not recorded, and no much larger clone is one base off. The data derive from a study of CD8+ T cells in alopecia areata (dated by TCRdb to the late 2010s). In the study overall: Treated patients were enrolled in an open-label pilot trial of oral tofacitinib, 5 to 10 mg twice daily, for moderate-to-severe alopecia areata. Patients stayed on tofacitinib for 6 to 18 months and then had 6 months of follow-up off drug so that delayed response and recurrence could be assessed. In both human patients and the C3H/HeJ mouse model, the study applied high-throughput TCRbeta sequencing to look at T cell clonal expansion in alopecia areata. On the human side, TCRbeta sequencing was run on scalp tissue and on sorted CD4+ and CD8+ peripheral blood T cells from healthy controls and from alopecia areata patients with either patchy or totalis/universalis disease. Biopsies were taken from tofacitinib-treated patients at baseline and again at 4 and 24 weeks into treatment, and several of those patients also had a later scalp biopsy. Scalp clonality was compared among normal scalp (n=4), patchy alopecia areata scalp (n=8), and alopecia totalis/universalis scalp (n=8). The RNA source kit depended on sample type: the PAXgene miRNA kit for fixed scalp, the miRNeasy kit for PBMCs, and the RNeasy kit for mouse skin. immunoSEQ multiplex PCR using 35 Vbeta forward primers and 13 Jbeta reverse primers was used to amplify TCRbeta CDR3 regions.

The time point label here, explained by the study, means: baseline before oral tofacitinib. From alopecia areata patients, peripheral blood was collected along with lesional scalp punch biopsies. After PBMCs were isolated by density centrifugation and stained for CD3, CD4 and CD8, a FACSAria was used to sort CD4+ and CD8+ T cells. CDR1 SEHNR and CDR2 FQNEAQ were looked up in the germline V gene (reference sequence). The CDR3 starts with the cysteine, ends with the phenylalanine, and has 11 residues. Here the CDR3 DNA is all that survives: 33 bases in frame from base 1. A distance of 6 bases separates the germline ends of V and J, which lose 5 bases and 5 bases respectively. Library method: the immunoSEQ multiplex PCR assay. RNA was extracted from all samples and reverse transcribed into cDNA, which served as template for TCR sequencing. SuperScript III was used for first-strand cDNA synthesis, primed with a 2:1 mix of oligo-dT and random hexamers. A synthetic immune receptor repertoire was used to gauge amplification bias, and whatever bias remained was removed computationally. As for how the authors treated the data: Raw reads were preprocessed for error removal, and CDR3 was defined according to IMGT conventions as running from the conserved cysteine to phenylalanine. To get clonality, Shannon entropy was normalized by log2 of the number of productive unique TCRs and the result was subtracted from 1. Whether each scalp clone was CD4 or CD8 was inferred by checking scalp TCRbeta sequences against the CD4 and CD8 repertoires from sorted blood. TCRdb mirrors the immuneACCESS table, restricted to in-frame sequences. Some clones are absent from its copies; in checked studies, under half trace to an unresolved V gene, and the reason for the others is unknown. That table furnishes V, J and clone size, whereas the DNA furnished D and trimming. The sample data list approximately 180,000 clones, and about 63% of these were observed just once. Over 12% of the sample is held by the ten biggest clonotypes.

The paper's findings and limits, for the study overall: Compared with mice, TCR sequences shared between patients were less clear, possibly partly because of HLA diversity across the patient population. Resident alphabeta T cells in normal human skin are also sequenced, complicating scalp TCR repertoire analysis, unlike mouse skin dominated by gammadelta T cells. Compared with normal scalp, lesional scalp, particularly in alopecia totalis/universalis, had higher clonality and more expanded CD8+ clones, which suggests antigenic drive.

Sequenced here: CD4+ T cells sorted from blood, sampled at week 0. Recombination joined TRBV7-9 with TRBJ1-2; the D gene remains uncertain. The sequence was obtained from a human donor with alopecia areata. The bases read TGTGCCAGCAGCGACGTTTATGGCTACACCTTC. This gives the protein CASSDVYGYTF. The variable domain in full, with residues beyond the CDR3 obtained from the reference TRBV7-9 and TRBJ1-2 genes, is DTGVSQNPRHKITKRGQNVTFRCDPISEHNRLYWYRQTLGQGPEFLTYFQNEAQLEKSRLLSDRFSAERPKGSFSTLEIQRTEQGDSAMYLCASSDVYGYTFGSGTRLTVV.